Presented here are 31 T cell receptor beta chains from one specimen sequenced in a study of blood T cell repertoires in COVID-19. Profiled with immunoSEQ multiplex PCR; TCRdb holds only in-frame clones, not every one. The table has 60,000 to 80,000 clones, over 75% seen once. The material sequenced was peripheral blood. The origin of the receptors is an older woman with COVID-19, enrolled during active disease.

The chain joins TRBV5-1 to TRBJ2-1; 7 bases are shared with TRBD2. From germline, CDR1 is SGHRS and CDR2 YFSETQ. With V trimmed by 3 bases and J by 9 bases, 15 bases remained unmatched. This CDR3 has 16 amino acids. The CDR3 DNA follows: TGCGCCAGCAGCTCCCGCGTGGGGGAGGGCCGCGGTGAGCAGTTCTTC. Translated: CASSSRVGEGRGEQFF.

The chain couples TRBV2 to TRBJ2-2, with TRBD2 as a possible D gene (6 bases). V was pared by 7 bases and J by 5 bases, with 14 bases between. Per germline, CDR1 SNHLY and CDR2 FYNNEI. This CDR3 comprises 14 residues. The CDR3 is CASKLADITGELFF. As DNA, the CDR3 is TGTGCCAGCAAATTAGCGGATATAACCGGGGAGCTGTTTTTT.

This clone appeared once. The rearrangement uses TRBV27 and TRBJ2-1; D remains ambiguous. The CDR3 length is 13 residues. The germline V gene encodes CDR1 MNHEY and CDR2 SMNVEV (reference sequence). V gave up 3 bases and J gave up 3 bases, with 6 bases separating them. Here the CDR3 reads CASSFGSYNEQFF. CDR3 sequence (DNA): TGTGCCAGCAGTTTTGGCAGCTACAATGAGCAGTTCTTC.

This clone appeared once. The V gene is TRBV4-2, the J gene TRBJ2-7; weak D call: TRBD1 (6 bases). The CDR3 is 15 amino acids. V was shortened by 4 bases and J by 3 bases, with 16 bases between the two germline ends. Germline loops: CDR1 LGHNA, CDR2 YNFKEQ. Here the CDR3 DNA reads TGTGCCAGCAGCCGGCGGACAGAGTGGTTCTACGAGCAGTACTTC. Residues: CASSRRTEWFYEQYF.

The CDR3 bases are TGTGCCAGCGGAACCGTACAGGGGAGAGATACGCAGTATTTT. Amino acid sequence: CASGTVQGRDTQYF. The chain has TRBV13 and TRBJ2-3; 7 bases match TRBD1. Germline V CDR1 and CDR2: PRHDT, FYEKMQ (reference sequence). V trimming: 8 bases; J trimming: 5 bases; junction bases outside the gene matches: 10. The CDR3 extends over 14 amino acids.

This chain joins TRBV9 and TRBJ1-1, with D unresolved. With 0 bases removed from V and 4 bases from J, the gap between germline ends came to 7 bases. Germline CDR1 and CDR2: SGDLS and YYNGEE. This CDR3 is built from 13 residues. As DNA, the CDR3 is TGTGCCAGCAGCGTAGAATGGAGCACTGAAGCTTTCTTT. Translation gives CASSVEWSTEAFF. The complete variable domain, with remaining parts taken from reference TRBV9 and TRBJ1-1, reads DSGVTQTPKHLITATGQRVTLRCSPRSGDLSVYWYQQSLDQGLQFLIQYYNGEERAKGNILERFSAQQFPDLHSELNLSSLELGDSALYFCASSVEWSTEAFFGQGTRLTVV.

The genes are TRBV6-4 and TRBJ2-2; maybe TRBD2 (6 bases). From germline, CDR1 is MRHNA and CDR2 SNTAGT. The CDR3 is 15 amino acids. The V end lost 6 bases, the J end lost 5 bases, and 16 bases lay between the germline ends. For the CDR3, the DNA is TGTGCCAGCAGCGCCCGAGAGGCGGGAACCGGGGAGCTGTTTTTT. Amino acid sequence: CASSAREAGTGELFF.

V is TRBV6-5 and J is TRBJ2-1; D unresolved. The CDR3 runs 12 residues. The V end was cut by 5 bases, the J end by 5 bases, with 7 bases between. The germline V gene encodes CDR1 MNHEY and CDR2 SVGAGI. CDR3 in amino acids: CASSTHNNEQFF. The CDR3 coding sequence is TGTGCCAGCAGTACCCACAACAATGAGCAGTTCTTC.

The CDR3 is CASSLPGRADKKLFF. The CDR3 DNA is TGTGCCAGCAGCTTACCCGGCAGGGCGGATAAAAAACTGTTTTTT. This chain uses TRBV7-2 with TRBJ1-4, with D perhaps TRBD1 (5 bases). The CDR3 has 15 amino acids. Trimming removed 2 bases at V and 9 bases at J, with 16 bases between. CDR1 and CDR2 (germline): SGHTA, FQGNSA.

CDR3 protein: CASSLGTGDEQYF. In DNA, the CDR3 is TGTGCCAGCAGTTTAGGGACAGGGGACGAGCAGTACTTC. This chain connects TRBV12-3 or TRBV12-4 to TRBJ2-7, with 9 positions matching TRBD1. The CDR3 extends over 13 amino acids. J lost 5 bases, V lost 1 base, and 0 bases had no gene match.

CDR3 coding DNA: TGTGCCAGCAGCGTAACTAGAGGAGGAGATACGCAGTATTTT. Protein product: CASSVTRGGDTQYF. This sequence joins TRBV9 and TRBJ2-3, with D possibly being TRBD2 (5 bases). Germline V gene sequence: CDR1 SGDLS, CDR2 YYNGEE. This CDR3 comprises 14 residues. Trimming stripped 1 base from V and 5 bases from J, with 11 bases between.

The sample holds one count of this clone. The J gene is TRBJ1-1, the V gene TRBV6-5; 7 nucleotides line up with TRBD1. The CDR3 totals 15 residues. Germline CDR1 is MNHEY and CDR2 is SVGAGI. V dropped 4 bases and J dropped 4; count of bases not matched to a gene: 9. This chain's CDR3 is CASSSLGQSSTEAFF. DNA for the CDR3: TGTGCCAGCAGTTCCTTGGGACAGTCTTCCACTGAAGCTTTCTTT.

This clone was picked up one time. The chain recombines TRBV7-2 with TRBJ2-7; 14 bases align to TRBD2. This CDR3 is built from 16 residues. CDR1 is SGHTA, CDR2 FQGNSA, per germline. With V trimmed by 1 base and J by 4 bases, 3 bases remained unmatched. CDR3: CASSLGLAGGGYEQYF. As DNA, the CDR3 is TGTGCCAGCAGCTTAGGACTAGCGGGAGGGGGGTACGAGCAGTACTTC.

The chain uses TRBV18 and TRBJ1-2; tentative D call: TRBD1 (5 bases). Germline CDR1 and CDR2: KGHSH and LQKENI. V was cut by 3 bases and J by 4 bases, with 18 bases left in between. This CDR3 spans 16 amino acids. CDR3 in DNA: TGTGCCAGCTCACCCACGGACACCCCGACCGGCTATGGCTACACCTTC. Protein product: CASSPTDTPTGYGYTF.

The gene calls are TRBV9 and TRBJ2-1; 10 bases are shared with TRBD2. CDR1 and CDR2 from the germline V gene are SGDLS and YYNGEE. The CDR3 extends over 15 amino acids. With 6 bases clipped from V and 4 bases from J, the junction kept 7 bases outside the gene matches. In DNA form, the CDR3 reads TGTGCCAGCAATCCGGGACTAGCGCAGTACAATGAGCAGTTCTTC. This encodes CASNPGLAQYNEQFF.

The rearrangement joins TRBV27 to TRBJ1-4; D gene unclear. CDR3 length: 16 residues. V lost 0 bases, J lost 7 bases, and 15 bases lay in between. The V gene's germline CDR1 is MNHEY and CDR2 SMNVEV (reference sequence). The CDR3 coding sequence is TGTGCCAGCAGTTTATCGCGGGCAGCATCAGCTGAAAAACTGTTTTTT. Amino acid sequence: CASSLSRAASAEKLFF.

This sequence joins TRBV18 and TRBJ1-1; D remains unclear. CDR1 and CDR2 (germline): KGHSH, LQKENI. Trimming removed 6 bases from V and 1 base from J, with 12 bases in between. The CDR3 consists of 14 residues. The CDR3, as DNA: TGTGCCAGCTCCTTCGACATGGCGAACACTGAAGCTTTCTTT. Its protein product is CASSFDMANTEAFF.

As DNA, the CDR3 is TGTGCCAGTAAGGGTAGCGGGATTTACAATGAGCAGTTCTTC. This gives the protein CASKGSGIYNEQFF. The V call is TRBV19, the J call TRBJ2-1; 8 nucleotides agree with TRBD2. CDR1 is LNHDA and CDR2 is SQIVND in the germline V gene (reference sequence). V was pared by 7 bases and J by 4 bases, with 6 bases of the junction left unmatched. This CDR3 has 14 residues.

CDR3: CASSKEGLAVYEQYF. The CDR3 region has the DNA TGTGCCAGCAGCAAAGAAGGACTAGCAGTGTACGAGCAGTACTTC. This chain uses TRBV7-2 with TRBJ2-7, with TRBD2 matching over 8 bases. The CDR3 length is 15 residues. The V gene's germline CDR1 is SGHTA and CDR2 FQGNSA. V dropped 5 bases and J dropped 4; count of bases not matched to a gene: 10.

The rearrangement uses TRBV7-8 and TRBJ2-1; perhaps TRBD2 as D (5 bases). Trimming took 0 bases from V and 9 from J, leaving 9 bases between them. The CDR3 consists of 13 residues. The germline V gene has CDR1 SGHVS and CDR2 FQNEAQ. CDR3 in DNA: TGTGCCAGCAGCTTAGCTAGTGCGGGTGAGCAGTTCTTC. Protein: CASSLASAGEQFF.

This clone was recorded only once. The CDR3 bases are TGTGCCAGCAGCGTAGGGCTAGGATCGGGCGAGCAGTACTTC. As protein: CASSVGLGSGEQYF. This chain connects TRBV9 to TRBJ2-7; D uncertain. V shed 0 bases and J shed 6 bases, with 13 bases lying between them. CDR1 and CDR2 from the germline V gene are SGDLS and YYNGEE. The CDR3 extends over 14 amino acids.

This rearrangement joins TRBV30 to TRBJ1-2, with D possibly being TRBD1 (5 bases). V shed 1 base and J shed 3 bases, with 9 bases lying between them. CDR3 length: 13 residues. The V gene's germline CDR1 is GTSNPN and CDR2 SVGIG (reference sequence). In nucleotides, the CDR3 is TGTGCCTGGAGTGGAGGCAGGGACTATGGCTACACCTTC. Translated: CAWSGGRDYGYTF.

The rearrangement joins TRBV27 to TRBJ1-5, with 8 bases lining up with TRBD1. CDR1 is MNHEY and CDR2 is SMNVEV in the germline V gene (reference sequence). The CDR3 runs to 14 residues. J lost 4 bases, V lost 5 bases, and 4 bases had no gene match. The CDR3 spells CASSRTGQNQPQHF. The CDR3, as DNA: TGTGCCAGCAGTAGGACAGGGCAGAATCAGCCCCAGCATTTT.

The genes are TRBV4-2 and TRBJ1-5; tentative D call: TRBD1 (6 bases). Trimming stripped 4 bases from V and 5 bases from J, with 12 bases between. CDR3 size: 14 residues. Looked up from germline, CDR1 is LGHNA and CDR2 is YNFKEQ. The CDR3 sequence is CASSPGGADQPQHF. CDR3 in DNA: TGTGCCAGCAGCCCGGGGGGGGCAGATCAGCCCCAGCATTTT.

This sequence joins TRBV7-3 and TRBJ2-1; the match to TRBD2 covers 8 bases. V lost 5 bases, J lost 4 bases, and 13 bases stayed unmatched. The CDR3 is 17 residues long. Per germline, CDR1 SGHTA and CDR2 FQGTGA. Here the CDR3 reads CASSPGLAQEPYNEQFF. The CDR3 nucleotides read TGTGCCAGCAGCCCCGGACTAGCTCAAGAACCTTACAATGAGCAGTTCTTC.

V usage is TRBV7-9 and J usage is TRBJ2-3; 9 bases are a match to TRBD2. The J segment lost 4 bases and the V segment lost 4 bases, leaving 9 bases of the junction unmatched. In germline, CDR1 is SEHNR, CDR2 FQNEAQ (reference sequence). The CDR3 has 16 amino acids. CDR3 in DNA: TGTGCCAGCAGCTCCCGGGTAGCGGGAGAGGCAGATACGCAGTATTTT. It codes for CASSSRVAGEADTQYF.

V gene TRBV27 combines with J gene TRBJ2-6; 13 bases fit TRBD2. J gave up 0 bases and V 2 bases, and 13 bases lay outside the gene matches. The germline CDR1 and CDR2 sequences are MNHEY and SMNVEV (reference sequence). This CDR3 has 22 residues. CDR3 protein: CASSLRYEAGLAGNSGANVLTF. CDR3 coding DNA: TGTGCCAGCAGTTTAAGGTACGAGGCGGGACTAGCGGGGAACTCTGGGGCCAACGTCCTGACTTTC.

V is TRBV7-8 and J is TRBJ1-2, with TRBD1 identical over 9 bases. This CDR3 spans 17 amino acids. Trimming took 5 bases from V and 2 from J; bases not matched to a gene: 12. Germline lookup yields CDR1 SGHVS and CDR2 FQNEAQ. CDR3 protein: CASSPTGTGRSNYGYTF. CDR3 DNA: TGTGCCAGCAGCCCTACGGGGACAGGGAGGTCGAACTATGGCTACACCTTC. Complete variable domain (other parts from reference TRBV7-8 and TRBJ1-2): GAGVSQSPRYKVAKRGQDVALRCDPISGHVSLFWYQQALGQGPEFLTYFQNEAQLDKSGLPSDRFFAERPEGSVSTLKIQRTQQEDSAVYLCASSPTGTGRSNYGYTFGSGTRLTVV.

This chain connects TRBV15 to TRBJ1-5, with no clear D. The V end lost 1 base, the J end lost 0 bases, and 4 bases lay between the germline ends. There are 14 residues in the CDR3. Germline V CDR1 and CDR2: LNHNV, YYDKDF (reference sequence). The CDR3 region is CATSRAGSNQPQHF. Written as DNA, the CDR3 is TGTGCCACCAGCAGAGCAGGTAGCAATCAGCCCCAGCATTTT.

The table lists this clone with a few counts. V gene TRBV7-3 combines with J gene TRBJ1-1; 9 bases match TRBD1. Germline V lookup: CDR1 SGHTA, CDR2 FQGTGA. With V trimmed by 5 bases and J by 5 bases, 6 bases remained unmatched. The CDR3 sequence is 14 residues long. The CDR3 nucleotides are TGTGCCAGCAGCACCCACAGGGGGCAGACTGAAGCTTTCTTT. Translated: CASSTHRGQTEAFF.

The chain is built from TRBV29-1 and TRBJ1-2; 7 bases fit TRBD1. Germline V gene lookup returns CDR1 SQVTM and CDR2 ANQGSEA. J gave up 3 bases and V 3 bases, and 4 bases lay outside the gene matches. The CDR3 extends over 13 amino acids. DNA of the CDR3: TGCAGCGTTGAGGGCAGGGGGGACTATGGCTACACCTTC. It is translated as CSVEGRGDYGYTF.